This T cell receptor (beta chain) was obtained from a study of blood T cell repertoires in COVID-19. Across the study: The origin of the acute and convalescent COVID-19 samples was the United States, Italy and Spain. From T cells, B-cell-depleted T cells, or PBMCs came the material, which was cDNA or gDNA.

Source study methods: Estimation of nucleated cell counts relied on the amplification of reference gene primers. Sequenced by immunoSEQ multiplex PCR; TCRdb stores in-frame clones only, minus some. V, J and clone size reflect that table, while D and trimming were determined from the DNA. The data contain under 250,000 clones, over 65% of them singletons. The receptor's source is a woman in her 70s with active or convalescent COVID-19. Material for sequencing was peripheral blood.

The CDR3 DNA sequence: TGCGCCAGCAGCTTGCATTCAGGGGGGTACACTGAAGCTTTCTTT. Translating it yields CASSLHSGGYTEAFF. This chain links TRBV5-1 with TRBJ1-1, with TRBD1 matching over 7 bases. Germline CDR1 and CDR2: SGHRS and YFSETQ. The J segment lost 3 bases and the V segment lost 1 base, leaving 6 bases of the junction unmatched. This CDR3 region has 15 residues. Drawing the rest from reference TRBV5-1 and TRBJ1-1, the complete variable domain is KAGVTQTPRYLIKTRGQQVTLSCSPISGHRSVSWYQQTPGQGLQFLFEYFSETQRNKGNFPGRFSGRQFSNSRSEMNVSTLELGDSALYLCASSLHSGGYTEAFFGQGTRLTVV.